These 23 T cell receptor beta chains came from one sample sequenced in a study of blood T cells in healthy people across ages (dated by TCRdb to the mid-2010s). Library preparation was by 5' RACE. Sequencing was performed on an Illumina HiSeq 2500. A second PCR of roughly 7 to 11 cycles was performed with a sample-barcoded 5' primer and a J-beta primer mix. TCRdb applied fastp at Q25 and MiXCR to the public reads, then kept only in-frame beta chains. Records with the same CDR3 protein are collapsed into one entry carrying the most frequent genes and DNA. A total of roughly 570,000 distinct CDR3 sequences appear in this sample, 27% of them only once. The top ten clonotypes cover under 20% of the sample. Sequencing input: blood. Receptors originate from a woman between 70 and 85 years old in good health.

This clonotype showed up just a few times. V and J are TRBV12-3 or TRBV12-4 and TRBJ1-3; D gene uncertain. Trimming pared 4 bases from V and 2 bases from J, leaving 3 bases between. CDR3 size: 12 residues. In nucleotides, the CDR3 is TGTGCCAGCAGTTATACTGGAAACACCATATATTTT. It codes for CASSYTGNTIYF.

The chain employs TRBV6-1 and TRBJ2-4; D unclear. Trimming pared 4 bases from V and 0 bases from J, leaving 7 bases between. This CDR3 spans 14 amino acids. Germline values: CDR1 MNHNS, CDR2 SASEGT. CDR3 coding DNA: TGTGCCAGCAGTGTGGGTTTAGCCAAAAACATTCAGTACTTC. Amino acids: CASSVGLAKNIQYF.

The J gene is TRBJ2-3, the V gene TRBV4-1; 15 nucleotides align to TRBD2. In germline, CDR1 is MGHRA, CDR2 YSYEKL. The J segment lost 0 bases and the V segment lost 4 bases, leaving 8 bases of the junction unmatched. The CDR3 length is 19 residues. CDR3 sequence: CASSPAGLAGGPSTDTQYF. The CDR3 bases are TGCGCCAGCAGCCCCGCAGGACTAGCGGGGGGGCCTAGCACAGATACGCAGTATTTT.

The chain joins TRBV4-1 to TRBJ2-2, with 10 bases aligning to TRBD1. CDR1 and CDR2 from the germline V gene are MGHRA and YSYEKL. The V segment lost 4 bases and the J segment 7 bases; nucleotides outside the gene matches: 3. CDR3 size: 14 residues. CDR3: CASSRQGAFGELFF. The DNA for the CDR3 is TGCGCCAGCAGCCGACAGGGGGCGTTCGGGGAGCTGTTTTTT.

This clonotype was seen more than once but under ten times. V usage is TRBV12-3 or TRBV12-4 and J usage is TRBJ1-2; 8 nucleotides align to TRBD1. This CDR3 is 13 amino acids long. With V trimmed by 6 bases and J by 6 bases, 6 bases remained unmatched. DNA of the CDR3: TGTGCCAGCAGCCTGGACAGGGTAAATGGCTACACCTTC. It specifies CASSLDRVNGYTF.

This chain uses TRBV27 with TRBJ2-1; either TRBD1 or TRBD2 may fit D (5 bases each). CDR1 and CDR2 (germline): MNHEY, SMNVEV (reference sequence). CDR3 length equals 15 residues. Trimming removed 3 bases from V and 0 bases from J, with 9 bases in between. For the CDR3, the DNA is TGTGCCAGCAGTTTTACGGGGCACTCCTACAATGAGCAGTTCTTC. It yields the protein CASSFTGHSYNEQFF.

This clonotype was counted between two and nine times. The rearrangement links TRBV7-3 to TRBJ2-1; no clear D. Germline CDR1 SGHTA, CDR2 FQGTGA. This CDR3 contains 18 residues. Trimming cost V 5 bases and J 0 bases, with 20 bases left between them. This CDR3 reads CASSLYKGVSSSYNEQFF. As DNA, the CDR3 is TGTGCCAGCAGCCTGTATAAAGGTGTGAGCAGCTCCTACAATGAGCAGTTCTTC.

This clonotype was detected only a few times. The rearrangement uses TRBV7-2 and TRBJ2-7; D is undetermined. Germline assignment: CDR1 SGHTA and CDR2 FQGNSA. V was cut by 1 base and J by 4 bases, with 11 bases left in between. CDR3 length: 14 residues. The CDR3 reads CASSLGLGNYEQYF. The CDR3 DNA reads TGTGCCAGCAGCTTAGGACTGGGTAATTACGAGCAGTACTTC.

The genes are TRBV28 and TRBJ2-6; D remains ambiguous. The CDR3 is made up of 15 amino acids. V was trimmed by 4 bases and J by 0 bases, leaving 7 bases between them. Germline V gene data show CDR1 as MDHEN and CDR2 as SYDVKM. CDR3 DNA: TGTGCCAGCAGTTCAGTGAACTCTGGGGCCAACGTCCTGACTTTC. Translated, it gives CASSSVNSGANVLTF.

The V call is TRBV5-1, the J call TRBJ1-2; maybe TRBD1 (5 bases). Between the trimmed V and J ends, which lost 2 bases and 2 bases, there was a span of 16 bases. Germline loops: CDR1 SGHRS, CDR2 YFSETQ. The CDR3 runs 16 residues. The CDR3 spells CASSLTRQTTNYGYTF. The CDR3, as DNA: TGCGCCAGCAGCTTAACTCGACAGACTACCAACTATGGCTACACCTTC.

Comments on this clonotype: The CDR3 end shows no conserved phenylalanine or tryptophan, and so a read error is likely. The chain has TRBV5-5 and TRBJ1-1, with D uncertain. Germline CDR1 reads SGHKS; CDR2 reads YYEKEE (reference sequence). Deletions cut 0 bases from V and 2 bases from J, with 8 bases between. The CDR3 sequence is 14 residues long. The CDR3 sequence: CASSLDPQNTEAFL. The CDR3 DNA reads TGTGCCAGCAGCTTGGACCCTCAAAACACTGAAGCTTTCCTT.

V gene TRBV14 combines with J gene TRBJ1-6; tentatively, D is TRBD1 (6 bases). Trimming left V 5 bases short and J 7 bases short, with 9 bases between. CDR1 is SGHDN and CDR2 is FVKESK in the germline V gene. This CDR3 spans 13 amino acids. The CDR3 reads CASSGQWNSPLHF. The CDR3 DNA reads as TGTGCCAGCAGCGGACAGTGGAATTCACCCCTCCACTTT.

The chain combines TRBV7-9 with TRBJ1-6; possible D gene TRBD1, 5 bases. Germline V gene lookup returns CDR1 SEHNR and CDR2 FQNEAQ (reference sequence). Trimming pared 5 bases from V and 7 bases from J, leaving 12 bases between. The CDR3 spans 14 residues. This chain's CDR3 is CASSHDSPNSPLHF. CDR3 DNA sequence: TGTGCCAGCAGCCACGACAGTCCGAATTCACCCCTCCACTTT.

The CDR3, as DNA: TGCAGCGTCGCCTTTACGGACAGAAGCCACGAGCAGTACTTC. Translating it yields CSVAFTDRSHEQYF. This chain joins TRBV29-1 and TRBJ2-7; D may be TRBD1 (6 bases). The ends were cut back, 6 bases at V and 5 bases at J, with 20 bases in the middle. The CDR3 loop spans 14 amino acids. In germline, CDR1 is SQVTM, CDR2 ANQGSEA.

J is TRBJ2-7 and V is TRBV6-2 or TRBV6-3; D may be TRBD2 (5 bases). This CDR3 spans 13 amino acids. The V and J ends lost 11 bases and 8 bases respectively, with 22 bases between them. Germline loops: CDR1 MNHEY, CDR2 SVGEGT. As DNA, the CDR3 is TGTGCCGGTCGGCGGGCCTCCGGTAGCCAGCAGTACTTC. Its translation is CAGRRASGSQQYF.

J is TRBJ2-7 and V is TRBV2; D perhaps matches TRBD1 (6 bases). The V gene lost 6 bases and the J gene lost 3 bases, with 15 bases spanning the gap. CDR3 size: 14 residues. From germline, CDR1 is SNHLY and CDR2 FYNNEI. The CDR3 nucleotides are TGTGCCAGCAGAGAACAGGGAATTAGCTACGAGCAGTACTTC. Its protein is CASREQGISYEQYF.

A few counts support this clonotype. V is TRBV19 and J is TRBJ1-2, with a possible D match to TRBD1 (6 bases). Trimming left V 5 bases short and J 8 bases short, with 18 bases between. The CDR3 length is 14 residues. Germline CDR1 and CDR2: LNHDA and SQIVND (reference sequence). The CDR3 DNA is TGTGCCAGTAGTCCCCGGGACATAGTATCGGGCTACACCTTC. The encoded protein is CASSPRDIVSGYTF.

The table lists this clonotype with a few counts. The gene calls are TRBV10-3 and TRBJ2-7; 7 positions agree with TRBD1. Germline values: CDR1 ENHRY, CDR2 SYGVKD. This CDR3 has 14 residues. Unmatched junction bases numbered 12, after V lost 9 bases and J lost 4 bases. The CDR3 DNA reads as TGTGCCATTACGAGCAAGGGGGCGCAGTACGAGCAGTACTTC. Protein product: CAITSKGAQYEQYF.

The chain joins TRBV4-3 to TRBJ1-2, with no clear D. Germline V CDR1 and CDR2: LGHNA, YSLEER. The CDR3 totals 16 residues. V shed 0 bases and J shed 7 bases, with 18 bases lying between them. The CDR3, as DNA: TGCGCCAGCAGCCAAGATTTTGGCGGTGGAGACCTTGGCTACACCTTC. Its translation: CASSQDFGGGDLGYTF.

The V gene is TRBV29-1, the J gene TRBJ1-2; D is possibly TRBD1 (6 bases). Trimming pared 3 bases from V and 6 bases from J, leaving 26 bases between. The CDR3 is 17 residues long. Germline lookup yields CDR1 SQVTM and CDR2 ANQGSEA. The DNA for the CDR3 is TGCAGCGTTGACGAAACTCTCTCCGGCAGGGGAAAGGATGGCTACACCTTC. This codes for CSVDETLSGRGKDGYTF.

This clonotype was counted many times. The CDR3 DNA follows: TGTGCCAGCAGCTTGGACGCTAACTATGGCTACACCTTC. Protein product: CASSLDANYGYTF. The rearrangement joins TRBV12-3 or TRBV12-4 to TRBJ1-2; D gene uncertain. The CDR3 sequence is 13 residues long. Trimming shortened V by 6 bases and J by 0 bases, and 8 bases separated the two germline ends.

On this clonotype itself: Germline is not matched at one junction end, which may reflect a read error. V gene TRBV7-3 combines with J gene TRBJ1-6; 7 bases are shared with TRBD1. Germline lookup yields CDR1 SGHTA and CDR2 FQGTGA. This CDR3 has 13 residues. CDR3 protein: CASNLDRDSPLHF. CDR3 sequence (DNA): TGTGCCAGCAACTTAGACAGGGATTCACCCCTCCACTTT.

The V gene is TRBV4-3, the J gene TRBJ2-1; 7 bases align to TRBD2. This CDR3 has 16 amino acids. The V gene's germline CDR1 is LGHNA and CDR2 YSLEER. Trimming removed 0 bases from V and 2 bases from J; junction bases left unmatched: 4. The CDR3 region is CASSQESLAAYNEQFF. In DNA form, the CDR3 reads TGCGCCAGCAGCCAAGAGTCCCTAGCGGCCTACAATGAGCAGTTCTTC.